The 18 T cell receptor beta chains below were found in one sample sequenced in a study of T cells after yellow fever vaccination. TCRdb called the 5' RACE reads again in MiXCR, with one record for every CDR3 protein. The table records about 320,000 distinct CDR3 sequences, approximately 4.3% of them present only once. Sequencing used PBMCs, obtained 15 days after the yellow fever booster vaccination. The receptor set was obtained from a young man who received the YFV17D yellow fever vaccine.

This clonotype has more than one count but fewer than ten. The chain couples TRBV7-9 to TRBJ2-5; D gene ambiguous. This CDR3 comprises 14 residues. Germline assignment: CDR1 SEHNR and CDR2 FQNEAQ (reference sequence). V gave up 1 base and J gave up 7 bases, with 13 bases separating them. CDR3 nucleotides: TGTGCCAGCAGCTTAGGTGGCCTTATGGGGACCCAGTACTTC. This codes for CASSLGGLMGTQYF. Full variable domain (rest looked up from reference TRBV7-9 and TRBJ2-5): DTGVSQNPRHKITKRGQNVTFRCDPISEHNRLYWYRQTLGQGPEFLTYFQNEAQLEKSRLLSDRFSAERPKGSFSTLEIQRTEQGDSAMYLCASSLGGLMGTQYFGPGTRLLVL.

There are many counts of this clonotype. V is TRBV10-3 and J is TRBJ1-5; TRBD1 aligns across 7 bases. The CDR3 totals 15 residues. With 3 bases clipped from V and 5 bases from J, the junction kept 7 bases outside the gene matches. From germline, CDR1 is ENHRY and CDR2 SYGVKD. The CDR3: CAISDGQGGYQPQHF. The CDR3 nucleotides read TGTGCCATCAGTGATGGGCAGGGGGGTTATCAGCCCCAGCATTTT.

In its sample, this clonotype was seen many times. V and J are TRBV5-5 and TRBJ2-3; perhaps TRBD1 as D (5 bases). Trimming left V 4 bases short and J 3 bases short, with 12 bases between. The CDR3 has 14 residues. Germline-derived CDR1 and CDR2 are SGHKS and YYEKEE (reference sequence). CDR3 DNA sequence: TGTGCCAGCAGCCTTCCCCGACAGACAGATACGCAGTATTTT. It translates to CASSLPRQTDTQYF.

This clonotype was detected only a few times. This chain connects TRBV29-1 to TRBJ2-2; 16 bases align to TRBD2. CDR3 length: 18 amino acids. Germline V CDR1 and CDR2: SQVTM, ANQGSEA. Germline trimming cut 6 bases from V and 0 bases from J; bases unmatched to any gene: 7. This CDR3 is CSVRGLAGGTANTGELFF. The CDR3 DNA reads as TGCAGCGTACGGGGACTAGCGGGGGGGACCGCGAACACCGGGGAGCTGTTTTTT.

The chain is built from TRBV15 and TRBJ1-1, with 7 bases lining up with TRBD1. V was clipped by 3 bases and J by 5 bases; unmatched bases: 3. Germline values: CDR1 LNHNV, CDR2 YYDKDF (reference sequence). The CDR3 is made up of 13 amino acids. As DNA, the CDR3 is TGTGCCACCAGCAGTCAGGGGGGGACTGAAGCTTTCTTT. It is translated as CATSSQGGTEAFF. Variable domain in full (rest from reference TRBV15 and TRBJ1-1): DAMVIQNPRYQVTQFGKPVTLSCSQTLNHNVMYWYQQKSSQAPKLLFHYYDKDFNNEADTPDNFQSRRPNTSFCFLDIRSPGLGDTAMYLCATSSQGGTEAFFGQGTRLTVV.

The table lists this clonotype with many counts. This chain uses TRBV27 with TRBJ2-2; 7 positions match TRBD1. This CDR3 is built from 16 residues. CDR1 MNHEY and CDR2 SMNVEV come from the germline V gene (reference sequence). V dropped 0 bases and J dropped 6; count of bases not matched to a gene: 7. The CDR3: CASSLSPYRGPGELFF. The CDR3 DNA reads TGTGCCAGCAGTTTATCCCCTTACAGGGGACCCGGGGAGCTGTTTTTT.

The sample holds many counts of this clonotype. Here the CDR3 reads CASSLGYPNTGELFF. In DNA, the CDR3 is TGCGCCAGCAGCCTCGGCTACCCGAACACCGGGGAGCTGTTTTTT. V is TRBV4-3 and J is TRBJ2-2; D uncertain. This CDR3 contains 15 residues. Trimming took off 4 bases at V and 0 bases at J, with 9 bases between the two ends. Looked up from germline, CDR1 is LGHNA and CDR2 is YSLEER.

This chain uses TRBV20-1 with TRBJ2-5; 10 bases fit TRBD1. V dropped 5 bases and J dropped 5; count of bases not matched to a gene: 8. The CDR3 runs 14 residues. CDR1 and CDR2 from the germline V gene are DFQATT and SNEGSKA (reference sequence). The CDR3 DNA reads as TGCAGTGCTGTCTTTCCGGGACAGGGGGAGACCCAGTACTTC. It yields the protein CSAVFPGQGETQYF.

There are a few counts of this clonotype. The genes are TRBV20-1 and TRBJ1-2, with D possibly being TRBD1 (5 bases). This CDR3 has 18 amino acids. The V and J ends lost 0 bases and 4 bases respectively, with 24 bases between them. Germline-derived CDR1 and CDR2 are DFQATT and SNEGSKA (reference sequence). CDR3: CSARDPGARGPKLYGYTF. As DNA, the CDR3 is TGCAGTGCTAGAGACCCCGGGGCGCGGGGCCCGAAACTCTATGGCTACACCTTC.

This clonotype was picked up many times. The DNA of the CDR3 is TGCGCCAGCAGCCCTGACAGGGTTGGGGCCGGGGAGCTGTTTTTT. The encoded protein is CASSPDRVGAGELFF. The V call is TRBV5-1, the J call TRBJ2-2; 7 positions agree with TRBD1. Losses at the gene ends were 4 bases for V and 6 bases for J; bases not matched to a gene: 9. In germline, CDR1 is SGHRS, CDR2 YFSETQ. The CDR3 totals 15 residues.

This clonotype came up many times. This rearrangement joins TRBV7-2 to TRBJ1-1; no definite D call. V lost 3 bases, J lost 7 bases, and 6 bases lay in between. This CDR3 contains 11 residues. Germline assignment: CDR1 SGHTA and CDR2 FQGNSA. CDR3 sequence: CASSFGYEAFF. The DNA of the CDR3 is TGTGCCAGCAGCTTCGGTTATGAAGCTTTCTTT.

This clonotype was counted ten times or more. V gene TRBV7-9 combines with J gene TRBJ2-1; TRBD2 agrees at 7 bases. Germline V gives CDR1 SEHNR, CDR2 FQNEAQ (reference sequence). V dropped 5 bases and J dropped 15; count of bases not matched to a gene: 10. This CDR3 comprises 12 residues. The DNA of the CDR3 is TGTGCCAGCAGCACCCCGGGGGGAGTCCCGTTCTTC. This gives the protein CASSTPGGVPFF.

This clonotype was seen more than once but under ten times. The CDR3 nucleotides are TGTGCCAGCACCCTATCCCCGTCGGTCAATGAGCAGTTCTTC. Translated, it gives CASTLSPSVNEQFF. The chain links TRBV12-3 or TRBV12-4 to TRBJ2-1; the D is unclear. The CDR3 length is 14 residues. Trimming pared 7 bases from V and 6 bases from J, leaving 16 bases between.

V usage is TRBV12-3 or TRBV12-4 and J usage is TRBJ1-6; D is unresolved. The CDR3 consists of 14 residues. With 3 bases removed from V and 10 bases from J, the gap between germline ends came to 13 bases. This chain's CDR3 is CASSLGLRGSPLHF. CDR3 bases: TGTGCCAGCAGTTTGGGGTTGCGAGGGTCACCCCTCCACTTT.

This clonotype was found a few times. V is TRBV20-1 and J is TRBJ2-5; D gene ambiguous. Trimming left V 0 bases short and J 7 bases short, with 15 bases between. Germline V CDR1 and CDR2: DFQATT, SNEGSKA (reference sequence). CDR3 size: 14 residues. The CDR3 DNA reads as TGCAGTGCTAGAGATTTGATTGGATCGGGGACCCAGTACTTC. It yields the protein CSARDLIGSGTQYF.

J is TRBJ2-5 and V is TRBV3-1, with TRBD1 matching over 7 bases. With 4 bases clipped from V and 3 bases from J, the junction kept 8 bases outside the gene matches. CDR1 and CDR2 from the germline V gene are LGHDT and YNNKEL (reference sequence). The CDR3 covers 15 residues. CDR3 DNA: TGTGCCAGCAGCCTGTCGGGCAGGGGGAAAGAGACCCAGTACTTC. Amino acid sequence: CASSLSGRGKETQYF.

This sequence joins TRBV5-4 and TRBJ1-1, with 10 bases that match TRBD1. Unmatched junction bases numbered 10, after V lost 10 bases and J lost 1 base. This CDR3 has 15 residues. Germline V lookup: CDR1 SGHNT, CDR2 YYREEE (reference sequence). The CDR3 protein is CARDGDRGQNTEAFF. CDR3 DNA sequence: TGTGCCCGCGATGGGGACAGGGGCCAGAACACTGAAGCTTTCTTT.

This clonotype was observed many times. Here the CDR3 reads CASSGWDRGLVGYTF. The CDR3 DNA reads TGTGCCAGCAGCGGCTGGGACAGGGGGCTGGTTGGCTACACCTTC. The V gene is TRBV7-2, the J gene TRBJ1-2; 12 nucleotides align to TRBD1. The V segment lost 5 bases and the J segment 7 bases; nucleotides outside the gene matches: 8. The CDR3 is 15 residues long. Germline lookup yields CDR1 SGHTA and CDR2 FQGNSA.